The next 20 T cell receptor beta chains were all read from a single sample in a study of cytomegalovirus exposure and HLA in healthy donors. With 60 Vbeta and 13 Jbeta primers, the PCR was carried out. The repertoire was sequenced with immunoSEQ multiplex PCR; TCRdb's copy has only in-frame clones and lacks some. Found here are under 200,000 clones, roughly 77% of them singletons; the top ten hold about 0.36%. The material sequenced was PBMCs. Receptor source: a male donor in good health and CMV-seropositive.

The gene calls are TRBV27 and TRBJ2-7; 9 nucleotides match TRBD2. V trimming: 7 bases; J trimming: 5 bases; junction bases outside the gene matches: 12. The germline V gene has CDR1 MNHEY and CDR2 SMNVEV (reference sequence). The CDR3 runs 15 residues. The CDR3 reads CASKGLAPPTNEQYF. CDR3 DNA sequence: TGTGCCAGCAAAGGACTAGCGCCCCCCACCAACGAGCAGTACTTC.

The chain employs TRBV7-8 and TRBJ2-2; D perhaps matches TRBD1 (7 bases). The CDR3 consists of 15 residues. V dropped 5 bases and J dropped 5 bases, with 15 bases sitting between them. Per the germline V gene, CDR1 is SGHVS and CDR2 is FQNEAQ. The CDR3 here is CASSPRAGGTGELFF. CDR3 coding DNA: TGTGCCAGCAGCCCACGGGCAGGGGGGACCGGGGAGCTGTTTTTT.

This rearrangement joins TRBV6-1 to TRBJ1-2, with D perhaps matching TRBD1 (6 bases). The CDR3 loop spans 13 amino acids. Germline lookup yields CDR1 MNHNS and CDR2 SASEGT. V was pared by 6 bases and J by 6 bases, with 14 bases between. The CDR3 sequence: CASRGTGWDGYTF. Here the CDR3 DNA reads TGTGCCAGCAGGGGAACAGGGTGGGATGGCTACACCTTC.

The CDR3 DNA follows: TGCGCCAGCAGCCAAGGGGGATCGGGGGTGGAGACCCAGTACTTC. Protein product: CASSQGGSGVETQYF. The chain joins TRBV4-3 to TRBJ2-5, with a possible D match to TRBD2 (6 bases). Germline CDR1 is LGHNA and CDR2 is YSLEER. Deletions cut 1 base from V and 5 bases from J, with 14 bases between. This CDR3 is 15 amino acids long.

The V call is TRBV9, the J call TRBJ2-3, with TRBD1 identical over 8 bases. Germline trimming cut 3 bases from V and 6 bases from J; bases unmatched to any gene: 3. The CDR3 is made up of 13 amino acids. Germline V gene lookup returns CDR1 SGDLS and CDR2 YYNGEE. The CDR3 coding sequence is TGTGCCAGCAGCGGGGACAGGAGGGATACGCAGTATTTT. Its protein product is CASSGDRRDTQYF.

The chain couples TRBV7-2 to TRBJ1-4; TRBD1 might be the D (5 bases). Germline V CDR1 and CDR2: SGHTA, FQGNSA. This CDR3 contains 16 residues. V lost 5 bases and J lost 0, with 13 bases in between. The CDR3 is CASSPRQLSTNEKLFF. The CDR3 DNA reads as TGTGCCAGCAGCCCAAGACAGTTATCAACTAATGAAAAACTGTTTTTT.

This clone was observed a single time. The chain uses TRBV9 and TRBJ2-5; TRBD1 might be the D (8 bases). Deletions cut 6 bases from V and 3 bases from J, with 18 bases between. This CDR3 is built from 15 residues. Per germline, CDR1 SGDLS and CDR2 YYNGEE. This CDR3 reads CASTRGGTGKETQYF. The DNA of the CDR3 is TGTGCCAGCACTCGGGGAGGGACAGGTAAAGAGACCCAGTACTTC.

J is TRBJ2-7 and V is TRBV5-6; D might be TRBD1 (6 bases). The CDR3 is 13 residues long. Germline V lookup: CDR1 SGHDT, CDR2 YYEEEE. Deletions cut 3 bases from V and 6 bases from J, with 13 bases between. The CDR3 coding sequence is TGTGCCAGCAGCTCGAACAGGGTAAGCGAGCAGTACTTC. Translation gives CASSSNRVSEQYF.

The rearrangement joins TRBV6-1 to TRBJ1-6; D is perhaps TRBD1 (6 bases). Germline CDR1 and CDR2: MNHNS and SASEGT. The CDR3 is made up of 16 amino acids. Trimming cost V 1 base and J 7 bases, with 14 bases left between them. Here the CDR3 DNA reads TGTGCCAGCAGTGAAGTCCCCACAGGGCGGAATTCACCCCTCCACTTT. Amino acid sequence: CASSEVPTGRNSPLHF.

This clone has a single count. The chain carries TRBV7-3 and TRBJ2-1, with D possibly matching TRBD1 (5 bases). There are 15 residues in the CDR3. Germline CDR1 SGHTA, CDR2 FQGTGA. The V end lost 2 bases, the J end lost 9 bases, and 17 bases lay between the germline ends. In DNA, the CDR3 is TGTGCCAGCAGCTTACAGGGATCCCTTCTACGTGAGCAGTTCTTC. Its protein product is CASSLQGSLLREQFF.

V is TRBV4-3 and J is TRBJ2-7; D gene ambiguous. The CDR3 loop spans 13 amino acids. V lost 5 bases to trimming and J lost 2 bases, with 10 bases between them. Germline CDR1 LGHNA, CDR2 YSLEER. Here the CDR3 reads CASSSDGAYEQYF. The CDR3 region has the DNA TGCGCCAGCAGCAGCGACGGCGCCTACGAGCAGTACTTC.

The V and J genes are TRBV7-9 and TRBJ1-2, with a possible D match to TRBD1 (5 bases). CDR1 is SEHNR, CDR2 FQNEAQ, per germline (reference sequence). The length of the CDR3 is 13 residues. The V end lost 3 bases, the J end lost 1 base, and 6 bases lay between the germline ends. The chain's CDR3 is CASSFDSNYGYTF. CDR3 nucleotide sequence: TGTGCCAGCAGCTTCGACAGTAACTATGGCTACACCTTC.

V gene TRBV27 combines with J gene TRBJ2-1; no clear D gene. Germline V CDR1 and CDR2: MNHEY, SMNVEV (reference sequence). Trimming stripped 6 bases from V and 9 bases from J, with 12 bases between. The CDR3 loop spans 12 amino acids. CDR3 region: CASSYVFGEQFF. The CDR3 DNA sequence: TGTGCCAGCAGCTACGTATTCGGTGAGCAGTTCTTC.

This chain links TRBV4-2 with TRBJ1-2, with D tentatively TRBD1 (6 bases). V was shortened by 1 base and J by 2 bases, with 17 bases between the two germline ends. The length of the CDR3 is 17 residues. Germline CDR1 LGHNA, CDR2 YNFKEQ. CDR3: CASSQGGQGQKNYGYTF. The CDR3 DNA reads as TGTGCCAGCAGCCAAGGGGGTCAGGGGCAGAAGAACTATGGCTACACCTTC.

V and J are TRBV18 and TRBJ1-5, with a tentative D call TRBD1 (6 bases). The V gene lost 5 bases and the J gene lost 0 bases, with 8 bases spanning the gap. The germline V gene encodes CDR1 KGHSH and CDR2 LQKENI. The CDR3 sequence is 14 residues long. The CDR3 DNA is TGTGCCAGCTCAAGGGGGAATAGCAATCAGCCCCAGCATTTT. Translating gives CASSRGNSNQPQHF.

V gene TRBV7-2 combines with J gene TRBJ2-4, with 11 bases lining up with TRBD2. V lost 7 bases, J lost 6 bases, and 5 bases stayed unmatched. The germline V gene encodes CDR1 SGHTA and CDR2 FQGNSA. CDR3 length equals 14 residues. The CDR3 DNA reads TGTGCCAGCACCCCGCTAGCGGGAGGAAACATTCAGTACTTC. As protein: CASTPLAGGNIQYF.

The gene calls are TRBV19 and TRBJ2-7; 7 bases are shared with TRBD1. This CDR3 contains 14 residues. Germline values: CDR1 LNHDA, CDR2 SQIVND (reference sequence). Germline trimming cut 6 bases from V and 3 bases from J; bases unmatched to any gene: 8. CDR3 nucleotide sequence: TGTGCCAGTAGACCAGGGGGACAGCTCTACGAGCAGTACTTC. Protein product: CASRPGGQLYEQYF.

V gene TRBV6-1 combines with J gene TRBJ2-7; tentatively, D is TRBD2 (5 bases). The CDR3 contains 14 residues. Germline V lookup: CDR1 MNHNS, CDR2 SASEGT. Trimming took off 4 bases at V and 4 bases at J, with 14 bases between the two ends. As DNA, the CDR3 is TGTGCCAGCAGTGCGGACTGGGTATCTTACGAGCAGTACTTC. Translated, it gives CASSADWVSYEQYF.

CDR3 DNA: TGTGCCAGCAGCTTGACAGGGGCCTACGAGCAGTACTTC. Its protein is CASSLTGAYEQYF. The chain couples TRBV7-2 to TRBJ2-7; 8 bases are a match to TRBD1. The V gene end was trimmed by 3 bases and the J gene end by 2 bases; junction bases not matched to a gene: 0. The CDR3 has 13 residues. The germline V gene has CDR1 SGHTA and CDR2 FQGNSA. The variable domain in full, with the rest retrieved from reference TRBV7-2 and TRBJ2-7, is GAGVSQSPSNKVTEKGKDVELRCDPISGHTALYWYRQSLGQGLEFLIYFQGNSAPDKSGLPSDRFSAERTGGSVSTLTIQRTQQEDSAVYLCASSLTGAYEQYFGPGTRLTVT.

The V call is TRBV4-1, the J call TRBJ2-1; TRBD2 aligns across 10 bases. The CDR3 has 16 residues. Germline lookup yields CDR1 MGHRA and CDR2 YSYEKL. Trimming removed 0 bases from V and 6 bases from J; junction bases left unmatched: 5. CDR3 nucleotides: TGCGCCAGCAGCCAAGATACCCAGCGGGGGGGCAATGAGCAGTTCTTC. Amino acid sequence: CASSQDTQRGGNEQFF.